One sample yielded the 22 T cell receptor beta chains listed below, sequenced in a study of radiotherapy plus CTLA-4 blockade in lung cancer. Measured with immunoSEQ multiplex PCR; TCRdb has only the in-frame clones, and not every one. The sample lists roughly 88,000 clones, roughly 85% occurring once. The source material was peripheral blood, sampled from a patient treated with radiotherapy plus ipilimumab. All receptors come from a human donor with non-small cell lung cancer who had stable disease on radiotherapy plus ipilimumab.

V is TRBV5-1 and J is TRBJ1-1, with TRBD1 matching 9 bases. With 1 base clipped from V and 4 bases from J, the junction kept 2 bases outside the gene matches. CDR1 is SGHRS, CDR2 YFSETQ, per germline. The CDR3 has 14 amino acids. CDR3 protein: CASSLRGQGTEAFF. As DNA, the CDR3 is TGCGCCAGCAGCTTGAGGGGACAGGGCACTGAAGCTTTCTTT.

The chain couples TRBV23-1 to TRBJ1-4; D unresolved. TRBV23-1 is identified as an open reading frame with a role that is uncertain. The CDR3 length is 13 residues. With 4 bases removed from V and 10 bases from J, the gap between germline ends came to 13 bases. CDR3 in amino acids: CASSPPEGRKLFF. Written as DNA, the CDR3 is TGCGCCAGCAGTCCCCCGGAAGGTCGAAAACTGTTTTTT.

The chain employs TRBV6-5 and TRBJ2-5; 8 bases match TRBD1. In germline, CDR1 is MNHEY, CDR2 SVGAGI. Germline trimming cut 2 bases from V and 5 bases from J; bases unmatched to any gene: 4. The CDR3 has 14 residues. CDR3 nucleotide sequence: TGTGCCAGCAGTTACATCAGGGGGCGGGAGACCCAGTACTTC. It encodes CASSYIRGRETQYF.

The chain links TRBV28 to TRBJ2-7, with unresolved D. Germline CDR1 reads MDHEN; CDR2 reads SYDVKM. The CDR3 contains 16 residues. V was shortened by 3 bases and J by 6 bases, with 21 bases between the two germline ends. Here the CDR3 DNA reads TGTGCCAGCAGTTTGGCCGGGTGGGCCTCCATCGGCGAGCAGTACTTC. It is translated as CASSLAGWASIGEQYF.

The genes are TRBV28 and TRBJ2-7; 8 bases fit TRBD1. CDR3 length: 13 amino acids. Losses at the gene ends were 7 bases for V and 2 bases for J; bases not matched to a gene: 4. The germline V gene has CDR1 MDHEN and CDR2 SYDVKM. The CDR3 spells CASKRTGTYEQYF. CDR3 DNA sequence: TGTGCCAGCAAGCGGACAGGGACCTACGAGCAGTACTTC.

The V call is TRBV5-1, the J call TRBJ2-3, with D possibly being TRBD1 or TRBD2 (5 bases each). CDR1 SGHRS and CDR2 YFSETQ come from the germline V gene. The germline V and J ends were trimmed by 0 bases and 1 base, with 9 bases remaining between them. This CDR3 contains 15 residues. CDR3 in amino acids: CASSLDGTGTDTQYF. CDR3 nucleotide sequence: TGCGCCAGCAGCTTGGATGGGACGGGCACAGATACGCAGTATTTT.

The CDR3 region has the DNA TGCGCCAGCAGCCAACCGGGAGCAACTAATGAAAAACTGTTTTTT. It yields the protein CASSQPGATNEKLFF. The gene calls are TRBV4-1 and TRBJ1-4, with no clear D. Germline CDR1 reads MGHRA; CDR2 reads YSYEKL. The CDR3 runs 15 residues. Trimming stripped 2 bases from V and 0 bases from J, with 7 bases between.

This chain connects TRBV6-5 to TRBJ1-3; D ambiguous. Looked up from germline, CDR1 is MNHEY and CDR2 is SVGAGI. This CDR3 is built from 15 residues. Trimming stripped 6 bases from V and 4 bases from J, with 16 bases between. The CDR3 spells CASRPSHNFGNTIYF. Written as DNA, the CDR3 is TGTGCCAGCAGGCCATCCCACAATTTCGGAAACACCATATATTTT.

The gene calls are TRBV29-1 and TRBJ2-1, with D possibly being TRBD1 (5 bases). The CDR3 runs to 13 residues. Germline V gives CDR1 SQVTM, CDR2 ANQGSEA. Between the trimmed V and J ends, which lost 3 bases and 12 bases, there was a span of 18 bases. Here the CDR3 reads CSVERQGRLGQFF. The CDR3 coding sequence is TGCAGCGTTGAGCGCCAGGGTAGGTTGGGGCAGTTCTTC.

The V gene is TRBV28, the J gene TRBJ2-7, with a possible D match to TRBD1 (6 bases). CDR1 and CDR2 from the germline V gene are MDHEN and SYDVKM. V was cut by 4 bases and J by 3 bases, with 16 bases left in between. CDR3 length equals 15 residues. The CDR3 sequence: CASSSTGIVVYEQYF. The DNA for the CDR3 is TGTGCCAGCAGTTCGACAGGAATCGTGGTCTACGAGCAGTACTTC. Together with reference TRBV28 and TRBJ2-7, the CDR3 gives the full variable domain: DVKVTQSSRYLVKRTGEKVFLECVQDMDHENMFWYRQDPGLGLRLIYFSYDVKMKEKGDIPEGYSVSREKKERFSLILESASTNQTSMYLCASSSTGIVVYEQYFGPGTRLTVT.

This clone occurred once. J is TRBJ1-1 and V is TRBV9; D is undetermined. The V gene's germline CDR1 is SGDLS and CDR2 YYNGEE. The CDR3 consists of 17 residues. The V end was cut by 0 bases, the J end by 4 bases, with 19 bases between. The CDR3 DNA is TGTGCCAGCAGCGTAGTCCCAGACATCGGCCTTAGCACTGAAGCTTTCTTT. Translation: CASSVVPDIGLSTEAFF.

The rearrangement links TRBV28 to TRBJ2-7; D gene unclear. There are 15 residues in the CDR3. Deletions cut 6 bases from V and 1 base from J, with 16 bases between. In germline, CDR1 is MDHEN, CDR2 SYDVKM. The CDR3: CASSPFVSGSYEQYF. As DNA, the CDR3 is TGTGCCAGCAGCCCCTTTGTATCTGGTTCCTACGAGCAGTACTTC.

This clone has a handful of counts. This chain connects TRBV5-5 to TRBJ2-7; the D gene is possibly TRBD2 (5 bases). The germline gives CDR1 SGHKS, CDR2 YYEKEE (reference sequence). V gave up 0 bases and J gave up 1 base, with 11 bases separating them. CDR3 size: 15 residues. CDR3 bases: TGTGCCAGCAGCTTGGATCGGGGAGTATCCTACGAGCAGTACTTC. As protein: CASSLDRGVSYEQYF.

The chain joins TRBV28 to TRBJ2-1; 7 nucleotides align to TRBD2. The CDR3 has 14 residues. The germline V gene has CDR1 MDHEN and CDR2 SYDVKM. V gave up 10 bases and J gave up 6 bases; unmatched junction bases: 12. The CDR3 sequence: CATARGGSFNEQFF. CDR3 bases: TGTGCCACAGCTCGGGGCGGGAGCTTCAATGAGCAGTTCTTC.

The chain uses TRBV28 and TRBJ2-1; tentative D call: TRBD2 (6 bases). The CDR3 extends over 16 amino acids. With 5 bases removed from V and 10 bases from J, the gap between germline ends came to 24 bases. Germline CDR1 is MDHEN and CDR2 is SYDVKM. The CDR3 loop is CASSIPGTAPPREQFF. The CDR3 bases are TGTGCCAGCAGTATCCCCGGGACTGCCCCTCCCAGGGAGCAGTTCTTC.

This clone was observed a few times. V is TRBV11-2 and J is TRBJ2-7; D unclear. Per the germline V gene, CDR1 is SGHAT and CDR2 is FQNNGV. Trimming took off 5 bases at V and 6 bases at J, with 8 bases between the two ends. The CDR3 totals 11 residues. The chain's CDR3 is CASSLVAEQYF. The DNA for the CDR3 is TGTGCCAGCAGCCTGGTAGCCGAGCAGTACTTC.

This chain connects TRBV9 to TRBJ2-3; TRBD2 matches at 8 bases. The CDR3 has 16 residues. The germline V gene has CDR1 SGDLS and CDR2 YYNGEE. Trimming at V came to 0 bases and at J to 4 bases, leaving 7 bases not matched to a gene. The CDR3 DNA follows: TGTGCCAGCAGCGTAGAAGGTAGCGGGGTTGCAGATACGCAGTATTTT. Amino acid sequence: CASSVEGSGVADTQYF.

The genes are TRBV2 and TRBJ2-7; D possibly corresponds to TRBD1 (5 bases). V lost 6 bases, J lost 0 bases, and 12 bases lay in between. This CDR3 comprises 14 residues. Germline values: CDR1 SNHLY, CDR2 FYNNEI. CDR3 sequence reads: CASRLQETSYEQYF. The CDR3, as DNA: TGTGCCAGCAGGCTACAGGAGACCTCCTACGAGCAGTACTTC.

The chain combines TRBV19 with TRBJ1-5; D uncertain. CDR1 and CDR2 from the germline V gene are LNHDA and SQIVND (reference sequence). The CDR3 totals 14 residues. With 8 bases removed from V and 0 bases from J, the gap between germline ends came to 11 bases. The CDR3 region is CASETLYSNQPQHF. CDR3 bases: TGTGCCAGTGAGACACTTTATAGCAATCAGCCCCAGCATTTT.

A single count supports this clone. The CDR3 DNA is TGTGCCAGCAGCACCGCCCGGGGAGAAGAGACCCAGTACTTC. Protein: CASSTARGEETQYF. The chain uses TRBV5-5 and TRBJ2-5, with D possibly matching TRBD2 (5 bases). CDR1 and CDR2 from the germline V gene are SGHKS and YYEKEE (reference sequence). CDR3 length: 14 residues. V was clipped by 4 bases and J by 3 bases, with 13 bases between them.

The chain carries TRBV19 and TRBJ2-2; the D gene is possibly TRBD1 (5 bases). Deletions cut 3 bases from V and 5 bases from J, with 16 bases between. There are 16 residues in the CDR3. CDR1 is LNHDA and CDR2 is SQIVND in the germline V gene (reference sequence). CDR3 in amino acids: CASSMWQGLGTGELFF. DNA for the CDR3: TGTGCCAGTAGTATGTGGCAGGGCCTTGGAACCGGGGAGCTGTTTTTT.

There are a few counts of this clone. This chain links TRBV9 with TRBJ2-3; 15 nucleotides align to TRBD2. Trimming took 2 bases from V and 3 from J; bases not matched to a gene: 10. The germline CDR1 and CDR2 sequences are SGDLS and YYNGEE. The CDR3 loop spans 19 amino acids. This chain's CDR3 is CASSVLGLAGGPGTDTQYF. The DNA for the CDR3 is TGTGCCAGCAGCGTCTTAGGACTAGCGGGGGGGCCTGGGACAGATACGCAGTATTTT.